This TCR beta chain was observed in a study of breast tumors, draining lymph nodes, adjacent tissues. MiXCR was run by TCRdb on the multiplex PCR reads, yielding one entry per CDR3 protein. The table records 80,000 to 130,000 distinct CDR3 sequences, 21% of them present only once. Study results and limitations: Luminal-like breast cancer showed significantly greater tumor-nontumor repertoire similarity than basal-like breast cancer did. Data fit most tumor T cells coming from lymph node, expanding in tumor. Tumor TCR diversity was below lymph nodes but above nontumor tissue. That most tumor T cells come from lymph nodes remained unproven.

The lymph nodes were axillary draining lymph nodes from breast cancer patients. There are 15 residues in the CDR3. Germline V gene sequence: CDR1 KGHDR, CDR2 SFDVKD. The V end lost 0 bases, the J end lost 2 bases, and 6 bases lay between the germline ends. A note on this clonotype: Its antigen remains unknown.

The chain recombines TRBV24-1 with TRBJ2-2; D ambiguous. The source is a female donor with breast cancer. Some clones in this sample may be carry-over from other donors' samples. The sequencing input was axillary lymph node tissue. The DNA of the CDR3 is TGTGCCACCAGTGATTTGGTGGATAACACCGGGGAGCTGTTTTTT. Protein sequence: CATSDLVDNTGELFF.